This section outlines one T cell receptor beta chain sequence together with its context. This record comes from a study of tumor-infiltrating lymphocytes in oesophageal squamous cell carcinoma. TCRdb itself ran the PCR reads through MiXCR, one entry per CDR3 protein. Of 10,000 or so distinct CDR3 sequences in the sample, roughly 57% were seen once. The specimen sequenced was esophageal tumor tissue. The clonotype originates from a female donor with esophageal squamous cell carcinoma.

DNA of the CDR3: TGTGCCAGCAGTCCACGTTCGGAGACCCAGTACTTC. This gives the protein CASSPRSETQYF. V gene TRBV6-6 combines with J gene TRBJ2-5; the D is unclear. Trimming took off 5 bases at V and 5 bases at J, with 9 bases between the two ends. The CDR3 has 12 amino acids. CDR1 and CDR2 from the germline V gene are MNHNY and SVGAGI (reference sequence).